The present TCR beta chain was sequenced within a study of T cell repertoires in cytomegalovirus infection. TCRdb called the reads again in MiXCR, with one record for every CDR3 protein. Of 200,000 or so distinct CDR3 sequences in the sample, 28% were seen once. This clonotype was counted between two and nine times. V dropped 1 base and J dropped 3 bases, with 3 bases sitting between them. CDR3 length equals 12 residues. The germline V gene encodes CDR1 SGHTA and CDR2 FQGNSA. Source material: PBMCs. The source of this sequence is a human donor in good health (CMV status not recorded). Some clones in this sample may be carry-over from other donors' samples. V is TRBV7-2 and J is TRBJ1-1, with unresolved D. In DNA, the CDR3 is TGTGCCAGCAGCTTAGTGCACACTGAAGCTTTCTTT. This codes for CASSLVHTEAFF.